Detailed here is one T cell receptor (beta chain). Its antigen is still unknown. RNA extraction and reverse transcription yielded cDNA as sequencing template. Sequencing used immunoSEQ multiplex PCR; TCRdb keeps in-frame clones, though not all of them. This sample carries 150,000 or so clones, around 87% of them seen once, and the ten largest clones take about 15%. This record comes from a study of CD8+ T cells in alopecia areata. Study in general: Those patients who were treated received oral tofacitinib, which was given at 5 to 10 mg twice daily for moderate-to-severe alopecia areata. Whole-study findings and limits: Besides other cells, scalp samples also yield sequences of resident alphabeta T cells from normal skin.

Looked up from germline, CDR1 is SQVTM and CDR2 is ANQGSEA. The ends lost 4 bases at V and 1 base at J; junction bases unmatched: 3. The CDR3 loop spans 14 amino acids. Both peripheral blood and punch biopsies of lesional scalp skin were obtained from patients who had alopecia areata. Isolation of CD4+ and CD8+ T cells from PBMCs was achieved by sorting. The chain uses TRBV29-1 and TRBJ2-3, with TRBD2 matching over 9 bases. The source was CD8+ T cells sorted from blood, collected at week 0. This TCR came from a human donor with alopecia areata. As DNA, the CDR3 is TGCAGCGTTGGGCCTAGCGGGGGCACAGATACGCAGTATTTT. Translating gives CSVGPSGGTDTQYF.